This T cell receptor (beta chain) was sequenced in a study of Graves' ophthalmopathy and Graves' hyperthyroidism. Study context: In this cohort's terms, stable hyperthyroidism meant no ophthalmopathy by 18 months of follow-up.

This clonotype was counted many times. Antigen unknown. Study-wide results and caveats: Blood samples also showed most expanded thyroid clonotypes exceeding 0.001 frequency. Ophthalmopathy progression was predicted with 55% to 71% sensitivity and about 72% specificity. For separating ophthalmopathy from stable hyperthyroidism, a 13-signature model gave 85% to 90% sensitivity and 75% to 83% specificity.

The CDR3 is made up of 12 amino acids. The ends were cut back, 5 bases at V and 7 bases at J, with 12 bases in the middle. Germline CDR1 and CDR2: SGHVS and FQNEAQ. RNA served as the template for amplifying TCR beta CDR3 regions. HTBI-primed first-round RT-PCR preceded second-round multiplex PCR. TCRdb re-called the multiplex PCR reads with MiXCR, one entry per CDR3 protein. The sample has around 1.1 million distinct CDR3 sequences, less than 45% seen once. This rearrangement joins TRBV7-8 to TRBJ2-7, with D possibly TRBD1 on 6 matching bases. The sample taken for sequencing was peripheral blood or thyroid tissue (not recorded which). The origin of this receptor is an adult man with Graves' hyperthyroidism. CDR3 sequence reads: CASSTDRSEQYF. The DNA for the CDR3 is TGTGCCAGCAGCACCGACAGGTCGGAGCAGTACTTC.